Listed below are T cell receptor beta chains from one sample, sequenced in a study of beta chain features in type 1 diabetes. Data came from immunoSEQ multiplex PCR; TCRdb stores just in-frame clones and leaves some out. This table has 400,000 to 450,000 clones, roughly 14% appearing once. Sequencing input: naive CD4+ T cells from blood. All receptors derive from a man aged 25-45 years in good health. Both conserved end residues are trimmed from each CDR3.

j_call v_call cdr3_length cdr3_aa
TRBJ2-1 TRBV21-1 15 ASSKSPTGIIYNEQF
TRBJ2-3 TRBV9 13 ASSVANWGADTQY
TRBJ1-4 TRBV4-3 15 ASSQDWISATNEKLF
TRBJ2-1 TRBV5-4 13 ASIQSSGRVGEQF
TRBJ1-5 TRBV4-1 14 ASSQVSGARDQPQH
TRBJ2-5 TRBV29-1 11 SVGDIGVQTQY
TRBJ1-5 TRBV19 12 ASSIGVGNQPQH
TRBJ2-4 TRBV14 14 ASSQGLAGAKNIQY
TRBJ1-4 TRBV25-1 13 ASSEPRVTNEKLF
TRBJ1-6 TRBV19 11 ASSINEDSPLH
TRBJ2-1 TRBV7-2 11 ASSWTGSDEQF
TRBJ2-1 TRBV29-1 10 SVARGEGEQF
TRBJ2-7 TRBV7-2 14 ASKGFRGGPGYEQY
TRBJ1-2 TRBV9 13 ASSLGSLKLYGYT
TRBJ2-5 TRBV19 11 ASSTWGVETQY
TRBJ1-6 TRBV10-2 12 ASSESAGGSPLH
TRBJ2-5 TRBV4-3 14 ASSQDQHGIQETQY